This T cell receptor beta chain was sequenced during a study of CD8 T cells in ankylosing spondylitis (dated by TCRdb to the late 2010s). As for the study more broadly: The study set out to find disease-linked TCR variants by profiling T cell receptor beta repertoires in ankylosing spondylitis patients and healthy donors. In total, the full study cohort was made up of roughly 110 healthy donors and 20 to 25 ankylosing spondylitis patients. Samples of peripheral blood were taken, and for ankylosing spondylitis patients, synovial fluid was collected as well. Overall study outcomes, separate from this receptor: A CD8+ phenotype was shown by the disease-linked clones, which were found at relatively low frequencies in peripheral blood. Some TCR beta motif variants had previously been reported in synovial fluid and blood of reactive arthritis patients, which suggested common disease-initiation mechanisms. According to the report, matched synovial fluid samples from ankylosing spondylitis patients were significantly enriched for the disease-linked clones. A TCR beta motif made up of several highly homologous amino acid variants appeared to be characteristic of blood from ankylosing spondylitis patients.

This clonotype was detected a few times. Its antigen remains unidentified. Base qualities are not at hand, and no much larger clone is one base apart. Data came from an Illumina HiSeq 2500. Quantitative 5'-RACE with molecular barcodes was used to prepare TCR beta libraries. Per the source publication's procedure: A new computational method based on a probabilistic model of VDJ rearrangement was used to identify disease-linked TCR variants. TCRdb trimmed public reads at Q25 via fastp, called clones via MiXCR and kept in-frame beta chains. Identical CDR3 protein sequences are pooled into one entry, listed with their most common genes and DNA. TCRdb, rather than the study authors, made the V and J calls. For this sample there are 400,000 to 450,000 distinct CDR3 sequences; 17% appear just once. Approximately 1% of the sample lies in the top ten. Ends trimmed: V by 6 bases, J by 4 bases; bases unmatched to a gene: 3. As encoded in the germline V gene, CDR1 is ENHRY while CDR2 is SYGVKD. The CDR3 spans 15 residues, from the cysteine through the phenylalanine. Just the 45-base CDR3 DNA is kept, in frame starting at base 1.

The chain is made from TRBV10-3 and TRBJ2-3; the junction holds 14 bases that match TRBD2. The receptor was isolated from a male donor with ankylosing spondylitis. Input material: blood, either unsorted or a sorted T cell fraction (not recorded which). The CDR3 reads CAISSTSGGADTQYF. The nucleotide sequence is TGTGCCATCAGCTCGACTAGCGGGGGGGCAGATACGCAGTATTTT.